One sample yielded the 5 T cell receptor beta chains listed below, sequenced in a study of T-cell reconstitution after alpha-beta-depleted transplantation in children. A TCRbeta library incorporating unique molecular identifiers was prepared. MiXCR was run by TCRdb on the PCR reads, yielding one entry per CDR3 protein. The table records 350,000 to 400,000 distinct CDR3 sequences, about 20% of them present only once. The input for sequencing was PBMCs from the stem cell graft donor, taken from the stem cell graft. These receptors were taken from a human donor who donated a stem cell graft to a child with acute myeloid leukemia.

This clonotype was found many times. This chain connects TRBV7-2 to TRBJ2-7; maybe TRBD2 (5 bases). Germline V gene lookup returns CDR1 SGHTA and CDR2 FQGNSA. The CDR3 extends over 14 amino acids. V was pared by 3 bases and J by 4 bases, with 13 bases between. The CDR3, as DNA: TGTGCCAGCAGCTTCGGGGTGCGGTCTTACGAGCAGTACTTC. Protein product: CASSFGVRSYEQYF. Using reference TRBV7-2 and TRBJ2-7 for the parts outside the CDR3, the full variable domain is GAGVSQSPSNKVTEKGKDVELRCDPISGHTALYWYRQSLGQGLEFLIYFQGNSAPDKSGLPSDRFSAERTGGSVSTLTIQRTQQEDSAVYLCASSFGVRSYEQYFGPGTRLTVT.

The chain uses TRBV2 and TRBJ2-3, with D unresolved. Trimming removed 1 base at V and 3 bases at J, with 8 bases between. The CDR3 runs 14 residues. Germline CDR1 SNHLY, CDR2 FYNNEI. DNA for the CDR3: TGTGCCAGCAGTGAAGGTCCGGGTACAGATACGCAGTATTTT. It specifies CASSEGPGTDTQYF.

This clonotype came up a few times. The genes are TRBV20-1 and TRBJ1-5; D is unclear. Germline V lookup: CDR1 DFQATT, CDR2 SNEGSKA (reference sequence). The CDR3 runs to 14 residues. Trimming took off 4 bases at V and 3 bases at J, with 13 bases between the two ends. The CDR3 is CSANQNADNQPQHF. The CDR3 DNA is TGCAGTGCTAACCAAAACGCTGACAATCAGCCCCAGCATTTT.

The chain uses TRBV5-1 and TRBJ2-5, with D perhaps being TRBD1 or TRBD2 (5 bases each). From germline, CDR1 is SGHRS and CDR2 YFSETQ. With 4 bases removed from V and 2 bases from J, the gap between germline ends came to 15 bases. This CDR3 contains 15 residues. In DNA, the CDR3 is TGCGCCAGCAGCGTAGGGACGGAGAGGCAAGAGACCCAGTACTTC. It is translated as CASSVGTERQETQYF. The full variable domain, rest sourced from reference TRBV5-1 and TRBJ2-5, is KAGVTQTPRYLIKTRGQQVTLSCSPISGHRSVSWYQQTPGQGLQFLFEYFSETQRNKGNFPGRFSGRQFSNSRSEMNVSTLELGDSALYLCASSVGTERQETQYFGPGTRLLVL.

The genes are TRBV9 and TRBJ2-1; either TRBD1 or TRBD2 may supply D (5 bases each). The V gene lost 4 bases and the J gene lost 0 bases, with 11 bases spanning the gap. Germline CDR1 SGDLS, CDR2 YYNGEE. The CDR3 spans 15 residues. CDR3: CASSSVGGSYNEQFF. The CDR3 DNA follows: TGTGCCAGCAGCTCGGTTGGGGGCTCCTACAATGAGCAGTTCTTC.